In its sample, the clone carrying this T cell receptor beta chain was seen a few times. In germline, CDR1 is MGHDK, CDR2 SYGVNS. After removal of 8 bases from V and 8 bases from J, the junction contained 7 bases not matched to a gene. CDR3 size: 12 residues. This specimen belongs to a study of CDR3 diversity in severe acne. Each CDR3 protein gets one entry after TCRdb re-called the PCR reads with MiXCR. The table records approximately 90,000 distinct CDR3 sequences, 48% of them present only once. The TCR was taken from a male donor in good health, serving as a control. The sample taken for sequencing was blood. This rearrangement joins TRBV25-1 to TRBJ2-3; 7 nucleotides line up with TRBD2. The CDR3 bases are TGTGCCAGCCTCACCCCGGGGGGTACGCAGTATTTT. The encoded protein is CASLTPGGTQYF.